A few counts support the clone carrying this TCR beta chain. CDR1 and CDR2 from the germline V gene are SGHVS and FQNEAQ. The CDR3 length is 16 residues. The ends lost 5 bases at V and 2 bases at J; junction bases unmatched: 10. Individuals aged about 18 to 89 years were recruited from around 22 US areas. Participants reported their clinical history, and cohort assignment relied on those reports. The protocol was immunoSEQ multiplex PCR, while the TCRdb copy is restricted to in-frame clones and leaves out a portion. The profile covers more than 110,000 clones, with 84% appearing a single time and 5.5% taken by the ten largest. The data belong to a study of blood T cell repertoires in COVID-19. Study summary: Acute-phase and convalescent COVID-19 samples originated in the United States, Italy and Spain.

The V and J genes are TRBV7-8 and TRBJ1-1, with 8 bases lining up with TRBD1. The material sequenced was PBMCs or T cells enriched from blood (not recorded which). The TCR was taken from a man aged 35 to 55 with acute COVID-19. The CDR3 here is CASSPHTGGQNTEAFF. CDR3 nucleotides: TGTGCCAGCAGCCCGCATACAGGGGGGCAAAACACTGAAGCTTTCTTT.